A selection of T cell receptor beta chains follows, all from one sample in a study of T cell responses to AZD1222 COVID-19 vaccine. Clones were read by immunoSEQ multiplex PCR, and TCRdb kept only the in-frame ones, dropping some. The sample lists fewer than 110,000 clones, under 95% occurring once. This specimen consisted of peripheral blood, obtained 28 days after the second AZD1222 dose. These receptors were taken from an adult who received the AZD1222 COVID-19 vaccine. Each CDR3 is given with its conserved first and last residue. Fields, in order: clone size, D gene, CDR3 length, J gene, V gene, CDR3 protein, CDR3 DNA. D genes are given only for firm matches. Rows give clone size only sometimes, using once, few, many, or a class for an expanded clone.

once | TRBD1 | 16 | TRBJ1-2 | TRBV4-1 | CASSQDEGQTFYGYTF | TGCGCCAGCAGCCAAGATGAGGGACAGACGTTCTATGGCTACACCTTC
NA | NA | 14 | TRBJ2-5 | TRBV6-5 | CASTSRGWKETQYF | TGTGCCAGCACCAGCCGGGGCTGGAAAGAGACCCAGTACTTC
NA | NA | 16 | TRBJ1-1 | TRBV19 | CASSIAGQGWTTEAFF | TGTGCCAGTAGTATAGCCGGACAAGGTTGGACAACTGAAGCTTTCTTT
NA | NA | 14 | TRBJ2-2 | TRBV30 | CAWRMRENTGELFF | TGTGCCTGGAGGATGCGGGAGAACACCGGGGAGCTGTTTTTT
NA | NA | 16 | TRBJ2-1 | TRBV7-9 | CASRAGSLNPYNEQFF | TGTGCCAGCAGAGCCGGCAGTCTCAATCCCTACAATGAGCAGTTCTTC
NA | NA | 14 | TRBJ1-4 | TRBV18 | CASSQDRVNEKLFF | TGTGCCAGCTCACAGGACAGAGTTAATGAAAAACTGTTTTTT
once | TRBD1 | 15 | TRBJ1-1 | TRBV5-4 | CASSWGQGKATEAFF | TGTGCCAGCAGCTGGGGACAGGGGAAGGCCACTGAAGCTTTCTTT
once | TRBD1 | 15 | TRBJ1-6 | TRBV23-1 | CASSQSQGEDSPLHF | TGCGCCAGCAGTCAATCCCAGGGGGAGGATTCACCCCTCCACTTT
NA | NA | 14 | TRBJ2-7 | TRBV7-6 | CASSLGDTYYEQYF | TGTGCCAGCAGCTTAGGGGACACCTACTACGAGCAGTACTTC
NA | TRBD1 | 17 | TRBJ1-5 | TRBV6-4 | CASSDSKGTGCTQPQHF | TGTGCCAGCAGTGACTCGAAGGGGACAGGGTGTACTCAGCCCCAGCATTTT
NA | NA | 13 | TRBJ2-1 | TRBV7-2 | CASSVGVSGRQFF | TGTGCCAGCAGCGTCGGAGTGAGTGGAAGGCAGTTCTTC
NA | TRBD2 | 13 | TRBJ2-7 | TRBV10-3 | CAALGASGIEQYF | TGTGCCGCCCTGGGGGCTAGCGGGATCGAGCAGTACTTC
NA | NA | 12 | TRBJ2-1 | TRBV2 | CASKVGVGEQFF | TGTGCCAGCAAGGTCGGGGTCGGCGAGCAGTTCTTC
NA | NA | 13 | TRBJ2-7 | TRBV11-2 | CASRRLQGGEQYF | TGTGCCAGCAGGAGACTACAGGGTGGGGAGCAGTACTTC
NA | TRBD2 | 16 | TRBJ2-1 | TRBV9 | CASSVGERGFYNEQFF | TGTGCCAGCAGCGTAGGCGAGCGGGGTTTCTACAATGAGCAGTTCTTC
once | TRBD2 | 18 | TRBJ2-3 | TRBV4-1 | CASSHGTSGVVYSDTQYF | TGCGCCAGCAGCCACGGGACTAGCGGGGTGGTATATTCGGATACGCAGTATTTT
NA | NA | 16 | TRBJ2-7 | TRBV19 | CASSQQPRRAVYEQYF | TGTGCCAGTAGTCAACAACCCCGGAGGGCCGTATACGAGCAGTACTTC
NA | NA | 17 | TRBJ1-5 | TRBV15 | CATSRDQRDGYNQPQHF | TGTGCCACCAGCAGAGATCAAAGGGACGGATACAATCAGCCCCAGCATTTT
NA | NA | 17 | TRBJ2-7 | TRBV19 | CASSPGVRGFSDYEQYF | TGTGCCAGTAGCCCCGGGGTAAGAGGCTTTAGCGACTACGAGCAGTACTTC
NA | TRBD1 | 15 | TRBJ1-2 | TRBV6-6 | CASSTETGLPYGNTF | TGTGCCAGCAGTACCGAGACAGGGCTCCCCTATGGCAACACCTTC
NA | NA | 15 | TRBJ2-1 | TRBV9 | CASSVRDLTYNEQFF | TGTGCCAGCAGCGTCCGGGACTTAACCTACAATGAGCAGTTCTTC
NA | TRBD1 | 14 | TRBJ2-5 | TRBV10-2 | CASRPGTVEETQYF | TGCGCCAGCAGACCCGGGACAGTAGAAGAGACCCAGTACTTC
NA | NA | 14 | TRBJ1-1 | TRBV7-2 | CASSLAGLNTEAFF | TGTGCCAGCAGCTTAGCTGGGTTGAACACTGAAGCTTTCTTT
NA | NA | 14 | TRBJ2-3 | TRBV6-1 | CASSEGPSTDTQYF | TGTGCCAGCAGTGAAGGACCATCGACAGATACGCAGTATTTT
NA | NA | 15 | TRBJ2-1 | TRBV2 | CASSGKGSGANEQFF | TGTGCCAGCAGTGGAAAGGGGTCTGGGGCCAATGAGCAGTTCTTC
NA | NA | 14 | TRBJ2-7 | TRBV5-5 | CASSLGTGTYEQYF | TGTGCCAGCAGCTTGGGTACGGGTACCTACGAGCAGTACTTC
once | NA | 15 | TRBJ2-7 | TRBV11-2 | CASSASLVGSYEQYF | TGTGCCAGCAGCGCCTCATTAGTTGGGTCCTACGAGCAGTACTTC
NA | TRBD2 | 16 | TRBJ2-3 | TRBV14 | CASSQDRTSGADTQYF | TGTGCCAGCAGCCAAGATAGGACTAGCGGCGCAGATACGCAGTATTTT
NA | NA | 17 | TRBJ1-6 | TRBV21-1 | CASSKAGSYTGNSPLHF | TGTGCCAGCAGCAAAGCTGGGTCCTACACTGGGAATTCACCCCTCCACTTT
once | NA | 14 | TRBJ2-5 | TRBV27 | CASSRLDHQETQYF | TGTGCCAGCAGTCGACTAGACCACCAAGAGACCCAGTACTTC
NA | TRBD1 | 16 | TRBJ1-4 | TRBV4-1 | CASSQGARTGGEKLFF | TGCGCCAGCAGCCAAGGCGCCCGGACAGGTGGGGAAAAACTGTTTTTT
NA | TRBD1 | 13 | TRBJ2-7 | TRBV7-8 | CASSLTGVGEQYF | TGTGCCAGCAGCTTAACAGGGGTGGGGGAGCAGTACTTC